This entry features one T cell receptor (beta chain) sequence. The CDR3 is 17 residues long. Deletions cut 2 bases from V and 3 bases from J, with 18 bases between. The germline CDR1 and CDR2 sequences are MDHEN and SYDVKM. The sample belongs to a study of shared clonotypes between healthy human individuals. The repertoire was sequenced with immunoSEQ multiplex PCR; TCRdb's copy has only in-frame clones and lacks some. The sample contains some 2.3 million clones, 85% to 95% of which appear only once. This clonotype was sampled from a man younger than 35 in good health. Some clones in this sample may be carry-over from other donors' samples. The V call is TRBV28, the J call TRBJ2-3; perhaps TRBD2 as D (6 bases). Sample: naive CD4+ T cells from PBMCs. Documented subset: CD45RA+ positively selected. The CDR3 loop is CASSLRERPLRTDTQYF. CDR3 nucleotides: TGTGCCAGCAGTTTACGGGAGAGGCCGCTTCGGACAGATACGCAGTATTTT.